This T cell receptor (beta chain) emerged from a study of radiation and T cells in renal cell carcinoma. Study outcomes and limitations: Top tumor clonotypes rose in blood 2 weeks post-radiation, then contracted.

Specified time point: blood 4 weeks post-SBRT, at nephrectomy. The sample's treatment: 15 Gy SBRT to primary tumor, nephrectomy 4 weeks later. Nephrectomy followed 15 Gy stereotactic body radiation by 4 weeks. Germline lookup yields CDR1 MNHEY and CDR2 SVGAGI. The ends lost 2 bases at V and 4 bases at J; junction bases unmatched: 5. CDR3 size: 15 residues. Method: immunoSEQ multiplex PCR; TCRdb's copy keeps in-frame clones and lacks some. Here the sample spans 150,000 to 200,000 clones, about nine tenths being singletons. Comments on this clone: Its antigen is not identified.

The origin of this receptor is a woman in her forties or fifties with renal cell carcinoma. The source was blood, collected from a patient whose treatment included radiotherapy and nephrectomy. This chain joins TRBV6-5 and TRBJ1-2; 9 positions match TRBD1. CDR3 in amino acids: CASSYGTGSTYGYTF. In DNA form, the CDR3 reads TGTGCCAGCAGTTACGGGACAGGGAGCACCTATGGCTACACCTTC.